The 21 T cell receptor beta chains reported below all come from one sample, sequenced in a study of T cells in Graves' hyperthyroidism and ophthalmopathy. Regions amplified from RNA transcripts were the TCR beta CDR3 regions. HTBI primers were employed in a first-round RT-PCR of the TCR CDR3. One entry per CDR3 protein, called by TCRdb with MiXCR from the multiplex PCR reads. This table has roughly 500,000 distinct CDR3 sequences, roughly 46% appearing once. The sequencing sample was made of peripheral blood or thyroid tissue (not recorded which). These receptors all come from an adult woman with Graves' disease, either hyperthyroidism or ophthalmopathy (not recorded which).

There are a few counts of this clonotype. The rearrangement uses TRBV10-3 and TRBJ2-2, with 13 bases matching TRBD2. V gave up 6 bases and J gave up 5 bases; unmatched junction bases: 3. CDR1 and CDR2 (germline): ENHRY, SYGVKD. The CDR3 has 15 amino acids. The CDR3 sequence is CAISGLAGETGELFF. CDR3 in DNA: TGTGCCATCAGCGGACTAGCGGGAGAGACCGGGGAGCTGTTTTTT.

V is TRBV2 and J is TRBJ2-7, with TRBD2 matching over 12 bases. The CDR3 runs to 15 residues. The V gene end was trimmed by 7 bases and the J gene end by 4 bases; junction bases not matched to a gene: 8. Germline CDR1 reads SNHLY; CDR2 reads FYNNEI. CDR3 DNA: TGTGCCAGCAATCGACTAGCGGGAGATTTTTACGAGCAGTACTTC. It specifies CASNRLAGDFYEQYF.

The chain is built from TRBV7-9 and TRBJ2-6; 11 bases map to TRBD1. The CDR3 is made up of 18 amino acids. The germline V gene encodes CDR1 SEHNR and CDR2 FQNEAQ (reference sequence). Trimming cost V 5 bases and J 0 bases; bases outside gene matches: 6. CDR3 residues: CASSPAGQGGSGANVLTF. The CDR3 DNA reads TGTGCCAGCAGCCCCGCGGGACAGGGGGGCTCTGGGGCCAACGTCCTGACTTTC.

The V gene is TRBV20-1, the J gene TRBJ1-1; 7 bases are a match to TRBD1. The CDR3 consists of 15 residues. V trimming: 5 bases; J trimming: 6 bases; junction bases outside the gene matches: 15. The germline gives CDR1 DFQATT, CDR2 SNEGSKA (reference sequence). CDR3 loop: CSAPGTALGTSEAFF. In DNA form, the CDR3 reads TGCAGTGCTCCGGGGACAGCGCTAGGGACGTCTGAAGCTTTCTTT.

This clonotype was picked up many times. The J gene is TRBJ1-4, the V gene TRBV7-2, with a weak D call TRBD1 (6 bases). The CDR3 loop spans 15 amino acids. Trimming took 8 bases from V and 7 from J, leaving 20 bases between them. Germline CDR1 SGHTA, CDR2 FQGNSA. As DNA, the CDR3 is TGTGCCAGCTCCAAAACAGGGACCTCGGGTGAAAAACTGTTTTTT. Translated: CASSKTGTSGEKLFF. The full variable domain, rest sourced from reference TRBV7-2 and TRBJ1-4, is GAGVSQSPSNKVTEKGKDVELRCDPISGHTALYWYRQSLGQGLEFLIYFQGNSAPDKSGLPSDRFSAERTGGSVSTLTIQRTQQEDSAVYLCASSKTGTSGEKLFFGSGTQLSVL.

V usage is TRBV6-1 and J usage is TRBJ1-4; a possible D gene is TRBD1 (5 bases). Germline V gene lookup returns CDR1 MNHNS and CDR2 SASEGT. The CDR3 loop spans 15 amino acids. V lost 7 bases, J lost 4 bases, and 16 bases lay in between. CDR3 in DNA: TGTGCCAGCAAAATCTTCGACAGACATAATGAAAAACTGTTTTTT. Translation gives CASKIFDRHNEKLFF.

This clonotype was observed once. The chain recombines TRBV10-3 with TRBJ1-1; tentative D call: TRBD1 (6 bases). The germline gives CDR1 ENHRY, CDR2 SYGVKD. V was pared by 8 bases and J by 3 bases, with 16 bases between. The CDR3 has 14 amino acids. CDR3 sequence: CAIGQHGRDTEAFF. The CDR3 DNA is TGTGCCATCGGACAGCACGGTCGTGACACTGAAGCTTTCTTT.

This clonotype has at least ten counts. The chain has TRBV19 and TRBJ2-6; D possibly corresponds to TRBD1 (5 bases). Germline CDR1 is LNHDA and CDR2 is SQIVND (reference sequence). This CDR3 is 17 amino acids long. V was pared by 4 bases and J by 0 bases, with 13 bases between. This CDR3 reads CASSSKGVFSGANVLTF. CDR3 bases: TGTGCCAGTAGTAGTAAAGGGGTCTTCTCTGGGGCCAACGTCCTGACTTTC.

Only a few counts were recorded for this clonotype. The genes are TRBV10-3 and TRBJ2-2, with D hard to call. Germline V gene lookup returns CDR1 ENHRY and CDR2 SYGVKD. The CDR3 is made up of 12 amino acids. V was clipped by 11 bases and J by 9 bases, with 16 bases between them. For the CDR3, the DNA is TGTGCCTCGGGTAGTGCAGGCCGGGAGCTGTTTTTT. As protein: CASGSAGRELFF.

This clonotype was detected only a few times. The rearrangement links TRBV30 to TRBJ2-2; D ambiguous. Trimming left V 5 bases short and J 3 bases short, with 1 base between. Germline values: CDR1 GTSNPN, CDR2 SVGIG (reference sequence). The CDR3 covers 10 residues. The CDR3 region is CAWDTGELFF. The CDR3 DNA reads TGTGCCTGGGACACCGGGGAGCTGTTTTTT.

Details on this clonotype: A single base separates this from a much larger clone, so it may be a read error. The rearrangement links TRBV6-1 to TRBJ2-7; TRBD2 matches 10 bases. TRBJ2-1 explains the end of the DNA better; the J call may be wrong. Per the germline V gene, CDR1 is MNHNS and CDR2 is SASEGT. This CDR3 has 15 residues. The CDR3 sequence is CASRELAGSSYEQFF. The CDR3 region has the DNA TGTGCCAGCAGAGAACTAGCGGGATCCTCCTACGAGCAGTTCTTC.

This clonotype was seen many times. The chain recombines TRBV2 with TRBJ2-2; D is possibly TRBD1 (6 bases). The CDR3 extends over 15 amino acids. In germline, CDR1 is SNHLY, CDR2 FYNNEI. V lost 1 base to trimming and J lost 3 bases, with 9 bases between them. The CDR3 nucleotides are TGTGCCAGCAGTGAAGGACAGGCTTACACCGGGGAGCTGTTTTTT. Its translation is CASSEGQAYTGELFF. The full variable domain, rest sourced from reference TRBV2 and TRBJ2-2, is EPEVTQTPSHQVTQMGQEVILRCVPISNHLYFYWYRQILGQKVEFLVSFYNNEISEKSEIFDDQFSVERPDGSNFTLKIRSTKLEDSAMYFCASSEGQAYTGELFFGEGSRLTVL.

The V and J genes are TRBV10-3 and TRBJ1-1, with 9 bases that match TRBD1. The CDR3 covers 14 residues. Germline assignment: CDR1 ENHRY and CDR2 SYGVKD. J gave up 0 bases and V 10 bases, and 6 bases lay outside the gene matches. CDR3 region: CASDRGMLNTEAFF. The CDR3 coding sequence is TGTGCCAGCGACAGGGGGATGTTGAACACTGAAGCTTTCTTT.

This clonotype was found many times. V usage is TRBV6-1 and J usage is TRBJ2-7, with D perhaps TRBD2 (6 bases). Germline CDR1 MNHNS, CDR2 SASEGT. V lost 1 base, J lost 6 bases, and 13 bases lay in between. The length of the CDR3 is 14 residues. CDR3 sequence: CASSEGDSFGEQYF. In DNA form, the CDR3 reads TGTGCCAGCAGTGAAGGGGACTCCTTCGGCGAGCAGTACTTC.

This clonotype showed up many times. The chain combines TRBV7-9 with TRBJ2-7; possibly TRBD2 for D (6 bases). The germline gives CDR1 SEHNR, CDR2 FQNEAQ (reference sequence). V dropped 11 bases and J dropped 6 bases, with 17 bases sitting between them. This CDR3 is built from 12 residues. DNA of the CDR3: TGTGCCTTTGGCTCGGGGGATCTCGAGCAGTACTTC. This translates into CAFGSGDLEQYF.

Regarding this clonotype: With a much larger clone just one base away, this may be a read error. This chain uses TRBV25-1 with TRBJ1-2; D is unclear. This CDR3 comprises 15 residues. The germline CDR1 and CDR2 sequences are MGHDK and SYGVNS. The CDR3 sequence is CASSEYGDSDYGHTF. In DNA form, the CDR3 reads TGTGCCAGCAGTGAATACGGGGATTCGGACTATGGCCACACCTTC.

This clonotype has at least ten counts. CDR3 sequence (DNA): TGTGCCAGCAGCCGCGGACGGCCGGGGGGCTACACCTTC. Protein: CASSRGRPGGYTF. The V and J genes are TRBV12-3 or TRBV12-4 and TRBJ1-2; D gene unclear. Trimming left V 6 bases short and J 8 bases short, with 16 bases between. This CDR3 spans 13 amino acids.

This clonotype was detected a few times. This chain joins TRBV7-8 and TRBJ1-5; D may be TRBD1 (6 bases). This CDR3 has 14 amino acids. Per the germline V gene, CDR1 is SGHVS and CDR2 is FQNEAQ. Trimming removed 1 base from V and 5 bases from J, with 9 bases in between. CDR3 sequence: CASSLEQGYQPQHF. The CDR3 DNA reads TGTGCCAGCAGCTTAGAGCAGGGGTATCAGCCCCAGCATTTT.

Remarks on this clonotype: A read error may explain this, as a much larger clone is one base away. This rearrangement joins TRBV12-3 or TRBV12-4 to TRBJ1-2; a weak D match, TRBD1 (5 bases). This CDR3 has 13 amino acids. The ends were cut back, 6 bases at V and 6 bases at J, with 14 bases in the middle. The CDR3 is CASRLHQGDGYTF. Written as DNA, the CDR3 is TGTGCCAGCAGGTTACACCAAGGGGATGGCTACACCTTC.

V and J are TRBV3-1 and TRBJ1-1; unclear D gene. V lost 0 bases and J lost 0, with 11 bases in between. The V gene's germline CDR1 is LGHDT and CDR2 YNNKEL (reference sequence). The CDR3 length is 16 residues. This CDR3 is CASSQEKVYMNTEAFF. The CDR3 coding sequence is TGTGCCAGCAGCCAAGAAAAAGTTTACATGAACACTGAAGCTTTCTTT.

The CDR3 here is CASSLRGQSSYEQYF. The DNA for the CDR3 is TGCGCCAGCAGCTTGCGAGGACAGAGCTCCTACGAGCAGTACTTC. The chain recombines TRBV5-1 with TRBJ2-7, with D perhaps matching TRBD1 (6 bases). The germline V and J ends were trimmed by 1 base and 0 bases, with 11 bases remaining between them. From germline, CDR1 is SGHRS and CDR2 YFSETQ. The CDR3 loop spans 15 amino acids.